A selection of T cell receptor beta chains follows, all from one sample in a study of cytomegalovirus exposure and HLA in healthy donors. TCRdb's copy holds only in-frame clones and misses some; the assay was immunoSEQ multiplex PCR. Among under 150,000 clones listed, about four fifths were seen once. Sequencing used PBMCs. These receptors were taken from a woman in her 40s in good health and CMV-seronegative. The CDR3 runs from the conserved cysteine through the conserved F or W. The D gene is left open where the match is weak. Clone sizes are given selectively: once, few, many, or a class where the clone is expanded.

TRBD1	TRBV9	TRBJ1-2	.	TGTGCCACCCACAGGGGTCAGGGGGCTTTAGGTGGCTACACCTTC	CATHRGQGALGGYTF
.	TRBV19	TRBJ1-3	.	TGTGCCAGTAGTAAACCAGGGGCCACTGGAAACACCATATATTTT	CASSKPGATGNTIYF
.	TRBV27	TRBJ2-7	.	TGTGCCAGCAGTTTAGGGCCCGGGGTCGAGCAGTACTTC	CASSLGPGVEQYF
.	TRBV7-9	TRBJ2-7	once	TGTGCCAGCAGCCGGGGAGAGTACGAGCAGTACTTC	CASSRGEYEQYF
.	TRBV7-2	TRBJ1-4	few	TGTGCCAGCAGCTCCCAGGGAGGAGGGCTTGAAAAACTGTTTTTT	CASSSQGGGLEKLFF
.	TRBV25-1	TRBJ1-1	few	TGTGCCAGCAGTCCCCGGGTTACGAACACTGAAGCTTTCTTT	CASSPRVTNTEAFF
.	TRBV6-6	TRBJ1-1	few	TGTGCCAGCTGGGACACCACTCGATACACTGAAGCTTTCTTT	CASWDTTRYTEAFF
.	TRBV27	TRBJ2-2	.	TGTGCCAGCAGTTTATCGGGGCAGTATAACACCGGGGAGCTGTTTTTT	CASSLSGQYNTGELFF
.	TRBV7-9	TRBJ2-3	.	TGTGCCAGCAGCTTAGACTGGGACACAGGCACAGATACGCAGTATTTT	CASSLDWDTGTDTQYF
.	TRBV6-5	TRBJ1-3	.	TGTGCCAGCAGTTACCGGGGTGGAACCATATATTTT	CASSYRGGTIYF
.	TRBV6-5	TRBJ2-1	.	TGTGCCAGCAGTTACTCGGGCGGGGCCTACAATGAGCAGTTCTTC	CASSYSGGAYNEQFF
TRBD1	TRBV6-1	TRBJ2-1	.	TGTGCCAGCACCCCAGGGGGCGCAGCCTACAATGAGCAGTTCTTC	CASTPGGAAYNEQFF
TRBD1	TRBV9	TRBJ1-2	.	TGTGCCAGCAGGAGAACAGGGGGCAAGGCTGGCTATGGCTACACCTTC	CASRRTGGKAGYGYTF
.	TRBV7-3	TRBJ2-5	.	TGTGCCAGCAGCTTAAATGCCGGGGGGCTAGAGACCCAGTACTTC	CASSLNAGGLETQYF
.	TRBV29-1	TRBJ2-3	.	TGCAGCGCCGGACAGACAGATACGCAGTATTTT	CSAGQTDTQYF
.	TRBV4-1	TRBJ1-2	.	TGCGCCAGCAGCCAACCCGCGGACACCTACTATGGCTACCCCTTC	CASSQPADTYYGYPF
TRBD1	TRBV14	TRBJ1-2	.	TGTGCCAGCAGCCCGACAGGGAGGTATGGCTACACCTTC	CASSPTGRYGYTF
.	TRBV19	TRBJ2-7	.	TGTGCCAGTAGTATTCGTATGGGCAGAATCTCCTACGAGCAGTACTTC	CASSIRMGRISYEQYF
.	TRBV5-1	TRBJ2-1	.	TGCGCCAGCAGCGACAGGTACATCGATGAGCAGTTCTTC	CASSDRYIDEQFF
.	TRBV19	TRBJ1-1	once	TGTGCCACCCAGGTGAACACTGAAGCTTTCTTT	CATQVNTEAFF
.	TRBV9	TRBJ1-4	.	TGTGCCAGCAGCATTAGCATCACTAATGAAAAACTGTTTTTT	CASSISITNEKLFF
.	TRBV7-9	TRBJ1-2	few	TGTGCCAGCAGCTCTACCCCCGGGAATGGAGGCTACACCTTC	CASSSTPGNGGYTF
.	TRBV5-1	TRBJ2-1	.	TGCGCCAGCAGCACAGACAGAGAGCAGTTCTTC	CASSTDREQFF
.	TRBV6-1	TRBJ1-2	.	TGTGCCAGCAGACAATCCCCGTCCAGGGTCGGGGGCTACACCTTC	CASRQSPSRVGGYTF
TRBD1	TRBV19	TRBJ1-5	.	TGTGCCAGTAGCGGGACAGGGGATCAGCCCCAGCATTTT	CASSGTGDQPQHF
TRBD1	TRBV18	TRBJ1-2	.	TGTGCCAGCTCACCAGGGACAGGGCTTCGAGGCTACACCTTC	CASSPGTGLRGYTF
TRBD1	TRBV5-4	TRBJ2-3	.	TGTGCCAGCAGCATACAGGGGCAGGGTAAAGCAGATACGCAGTATTTT	CASSIQGQGKADTQYF
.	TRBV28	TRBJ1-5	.	TGTGCCAGCAGTTTGGGACAAGGGATTTATCAGCCCCAGCATTTT	CASSLGQGIYQPQHF
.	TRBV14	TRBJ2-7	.	TGTGCCAGCAGCCTAAGTAGCGAGCAGTACTTC	CASSLSSEQYF
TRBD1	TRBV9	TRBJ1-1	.	TGTGCCAGCAGCGCACAGGGGTTGGGCACTGAAGCTTTCTTT	CASSAQGLGTEAFF
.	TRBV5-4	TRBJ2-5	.	TGTGCCAGCGAATTGCAATCACAGGGCCAAGAGACCCAGTACTTC	CASELQSQGQETQYF
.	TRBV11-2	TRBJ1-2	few	TGTGCCAGCAGCTTATTCGGGGACACAAGTCAGACTAACTATGGCTACACCTTC	CASSLFGDTSQTNYGYTF
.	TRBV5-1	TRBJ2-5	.	TGCGCCAGCAGCTTGGGAGGGCGGGAGACCCAGTACTTC	CASSLGGRETQYF
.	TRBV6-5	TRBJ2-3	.	TGTGCCAGCAGCCGAACAGCAGATACGCAGTATTTT	CASSRTADTQYF
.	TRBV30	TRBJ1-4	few	TGTGCCTCTGGAGGGCGGGATGAAAAACTGTTTTTT	CASGGRDEKLFF
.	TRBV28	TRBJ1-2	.	TGTGCCAGCAGTTCTGCCGGACAGCAAACAAACTATGGCTACACCTTC	CASSSAGQQTNYGYTF
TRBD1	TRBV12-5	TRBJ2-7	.	TGTGCTAGTGGTTGGGACAGGGGGTCCTACGAGCAGTACTTC	CASGWDRGSYEQYF
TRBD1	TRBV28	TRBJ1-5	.	TGTGCCAGCAGTTACCTAGGGACAGGGCAGAATCAGCCCCAGCATTTT	CASSYLGTGQNQPQHF
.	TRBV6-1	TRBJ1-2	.	TGTGCCAGCAGTGAAATACGGGAGGGTGGCTACACCTTC	CASSEIREGGYTF
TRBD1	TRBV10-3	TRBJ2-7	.	TGTGCCATCCAGAAAGGTGGGACAGTATACGAGCAGTACTTC	CAIQKGGTVYEQYF
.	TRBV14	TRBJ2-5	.	TGTGCCAGCAGCCAAGAACGGGGGATGGTAGAAGAGACCCAGTACTTC	CASSQERGMVEETQYF
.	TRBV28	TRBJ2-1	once	TGTGCCAGCGAGACTACACAAAAGTACAATGAGCAGTTCTTC	CASETTQKYNEQFF
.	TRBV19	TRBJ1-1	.	TGTGCCAGTAGTGACCCCCCACCTAGGAACACTGAAGCTTTCTTT	CASSDPPPRNTEAFF
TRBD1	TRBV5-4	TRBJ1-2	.	TGTGCCAGCAGCTTGGCAGGGGGCGACTATGGCTACACCTTC	CASSLAGGDYGYTF
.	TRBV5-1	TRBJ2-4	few	TGCGCCAGCAGCTCCCAGGGATCCCTAGCCAAAAACATTCAGTACTTC	CASSSQGSLAKNIQYF
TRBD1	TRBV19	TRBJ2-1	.	TGTGCCAGTAGTATAGCCACTTTTGGACAGGGGGGTTGGAACAATGAGCAGTTCTTC	CASSIATFGQGGWNNEQFF
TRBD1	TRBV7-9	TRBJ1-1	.	TGTGCCAGCAGCTTAGAAGGGGGGACAGGGAACACTGAAGCTTTCTTT	CASSLEGGTGNTEAFF
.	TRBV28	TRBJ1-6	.	TGTGCCAGCAGTTTTTCTGGTCTCCGGAGCTCCTATAATTCACCCCTCCACTTT	CASSFSGLRSSYNSPLHF
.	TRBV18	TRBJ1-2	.	TGTGCCAGCTCACCAGACAGATACTATGGCTACACCTTC	CASSPDRYYGYTF
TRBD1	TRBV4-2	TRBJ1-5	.	TGTGCCAGCAGCCAGAACTCAGGGGGCCATAGCAATCAGCCCCAGCATTTT	CASSQNSGGHSNQPQHF
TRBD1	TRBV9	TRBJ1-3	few	TGTGCCAGCAGCTCCCTAGGACAGGGATTCTCTGGAAACACCATATATTTT	CASSSLGQGFSGNTIYF
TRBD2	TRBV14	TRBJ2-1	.	TGTGCCAGCAGCGGGCTAGCGGGGGGCGTCAATGAGCAGTTCTTC	CASSGLAGGVNEQFF
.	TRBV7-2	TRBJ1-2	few	TGTGCCAGCAGCTCCCTGGGGGGTTGGGGCTACACCTTC	CASSSLGGWGYTF
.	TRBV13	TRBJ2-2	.	TGTGCCAGCAGCCTACCAGACTCCGGGGAGCTGTTTTTT	CASSLPDSGELFF
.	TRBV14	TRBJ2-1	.	TGTGCCAGCAGCCAATGGAGAGCCTCCAGCTCCTACAATGAGCAGTTCTTC	CASSQWRASSSYNEQFF
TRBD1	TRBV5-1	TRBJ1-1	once	TGCGCCAGCAGGAAGGACAGGGGGAGTGAAGCTTTCTTT	CASRKDRGSEAFF
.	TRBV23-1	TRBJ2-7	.	TGCGCCAGCAGTCAATCGGGACAGGGACTAGGGCCGTACTTC	CASSQSGQGLGPYF
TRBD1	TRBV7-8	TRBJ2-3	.	TGTGCCAGCAGCCGAGGACAGGGGAGCACAGATACGCAGTATTTT	CASSRGQGSTDTQYF
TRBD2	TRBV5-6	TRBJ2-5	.	TGTGCCAGCAGCTGGGGACTAGCGGAACTCCAAGAGACCCAGTACTTC	CASSWGLAELQETQYF
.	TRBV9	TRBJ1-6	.	TGTGCCAGCAGCCCTAGCGGGGCTATGGGATCACCCCTCCACTTT	CASSPSGAMGSPLHF